Presented here are 5 T cell receptor beta chains from one specimen sequenced in a study of PD-1 blockade in mismatch repair-deficient tumors. Sequencing was performed with immunoSEQ multiplex PCR; in TCRdb, only in-frame clones are kept and a portion is missing. The data show more than 7,500 clones, roughly 88% seen once. These receptors have no identified antigens. The time point denotes: roughly 10-day in vitro stimulation with candidate neoantigen peptide 7. The sequencing used cells cultured in vitro, collected from a patient treated with pembrolizumab. Source of these receptors: an adult with mismatch repair-deficient cancer.

V gene TRBV28 combines with J gene TRBJ2-6; D unresolved. V was cut by 7 bases and J by 0 bases, with 16 bases left in between. Germline loops: CDR1 MDHEN, CDR2 SYDVKM. The CDR3 is made up of 17 amino acids. The CDR3 protein is CASKGHAVSSGANVLTF. CDR3 sequence (DNA): TGTGCCAGCAAAGGTCACGCAGTTTCCTCTGGGGCCAACGTCCTGACTTTC. Looking up the rest from reference TRBV28 and TRBJ2-6 gives the full variable domain: DVKVTQSSRYLVKRTGEKVFLECVQDMDHENMFWYRQDPGLGLRLIYFSYDVKMKEKGDIPEGYSVSREKKERFSLILESASTNQTSMYLCASKGHAVSSGANVLTFGAGSRLTVL.

The chain uses TRBV6-5 and TRBJ1-5; no reliable D call. The germline V gene has CDR1 MNHEY and CDR2 SVGAGI. Trimming stripped 2 bases from V and 0 bases from J, with 2 bases between. The CDR3 contains 13 residues. CDR3 bases: TGTGCCAGCAGTTACGATAGCAATCAGCCCCAGCATTTT. Translating it yields CASSYDSNQPQHF.

This clone is a singleton in its sample. The V and J genes are TRBV27 and TRBJ2-1; D is perhaps TRBD2 (7 bases). The CDR3 is 15 residues long. Deletions cut 6 bases from V and 2 bases from J, with 14 bases between. Germline lookup yields CDR1 MNHEY and CDR2 SMNVEV (reference sequence). The CDR3 here is CASRKGGVAYNEQFF. The CDR3 bases are TGTGCCAGCAGGAAGGGGGGGGTCGCCTACAATGAGCAGTTCTTC.

V and J are TRBV6-5 and TRBJ2-7; 9 bases agree with TRBD1. The ends lost 4 bases at V and 3 bases at J; junction bases unmatched: 1. The CDR3 has 13 amino acids. In germline, CDR1 is MNHEY, CDR2 SVGAGI. CDR3 loop: CASSLGQGYEQYF. CDR3 nucleotide sequence: TGTGCCAGCAGTTTGGGACAGGGCTACGAGCAGTACTTC.

The chain links TRBV25-1 to TRBJ1-1; 9 bases align to TRBD1. CDR1 MGHDK and CDR2 SYGVNS come from the germline V gene. The length of the CDR3 is 18 residues. V dropped 1 base and J dropped 4; count of bases not matched to a gene: 13. The CDR3 DNA follows: TGTGCCAGCAGTGAATTTCCCGGGACAGGGACCGTGGGCACTGAAGCTTTCTTT. It specifies CASSEFPGTGTVGTEAFF.